This T cell receptor (beta chain) was recovered during a study of T cell responses to AZD1222 COVID-19 vaccine. General study findings and limits: Nearly half of spike-specific TCRs reportedly go after variant regions that carry no mutations. White British ancestry dominated among donors, who included more females, and clonal diversity was possibly underestimated. AZD1222 recipients seropositive at baseline numbered only 5 or 6. In all cases, repertoires were sampled only after the peak T cell response.

Only in-frame clones appear in the TCRdb table, and some are missing; sequencing was by immunoSEQ multiplex PCR. Of about 92,000 clones listed, approximately 90% were seen once; the top ten hold 22%. This CDR3 has 15 residues. Germline lookup yields CDR1 SGHDT and CDR2 YYEEEE. V lost 1 base, J lost 1 base, and 11 bases lay in between. For this clone: Its antigen remains unidentified.

The receptor's source is an adult in good health. The genes are TRBV5-6 and TRBJ1-2, with D possibly being TRBD1 (6 bases). Source: peripheral blood, taken on day 0 of AZD1222 vaccination. This chain's CDR3 is CASSLWGAVNYGYTF. The DNA of the CDR3 is TGTGCCAGCAGCTTGTGGGGGGCGGTTAACTATGGCTACACCTTC.